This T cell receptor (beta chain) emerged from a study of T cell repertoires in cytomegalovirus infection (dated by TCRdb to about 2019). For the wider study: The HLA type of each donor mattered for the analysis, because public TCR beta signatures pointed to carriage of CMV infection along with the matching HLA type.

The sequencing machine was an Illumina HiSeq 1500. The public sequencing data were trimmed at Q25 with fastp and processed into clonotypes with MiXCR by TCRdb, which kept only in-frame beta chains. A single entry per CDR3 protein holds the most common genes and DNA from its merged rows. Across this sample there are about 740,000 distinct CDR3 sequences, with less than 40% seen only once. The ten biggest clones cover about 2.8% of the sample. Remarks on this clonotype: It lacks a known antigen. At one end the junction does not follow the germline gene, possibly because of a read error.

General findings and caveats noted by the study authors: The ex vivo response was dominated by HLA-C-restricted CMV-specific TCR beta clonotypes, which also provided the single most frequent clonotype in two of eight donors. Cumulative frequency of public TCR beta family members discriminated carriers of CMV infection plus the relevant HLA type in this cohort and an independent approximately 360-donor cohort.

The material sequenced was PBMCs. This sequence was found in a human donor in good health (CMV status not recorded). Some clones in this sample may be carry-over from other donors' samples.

The CDR3 amino acid sequence is: CASKGTQGYNEKQFF. The DNA reads as follows: TGTGCCAGCAAGGGGACACAGGGGTACAACGAAAAACAGTTTTTT. Recombination joined TRBV6-1 with TRBJ1-4; TRBD1 fits 7 bases in the junction. The CDR3 goes from the cysteine to the phenylalanine over 15 residues. Solely the CDR3 DNA is kept, with 45 bases framed from the first base. CDR1 and CDR2 (MNHNS, SASEGT) derive from the germline V gene.